This entry is about one T cell receptor (beta chain). CDR1 and CDR2 from the germline V gene are SGHRS and YFSETQ. The CDR3 is 14 amino acids. V gave up 4 bases and J gave up 3 bases; unmatched junction bases: 5. The record originates from a study of cytomegalovirus exposure and HLA in healthy donors. Both 60 Vbeta primers and 13 Jbeta primers went into the PCR. The method was immunoSEQ multiplex PCR; TCRdb's version includes in-frame clones alone and lacks a portion of them. The sample lists roughly 150,000 clones, about 75% occurring once. The rearrangement joins TRBV5-1 to TRBJ2-5; 8 bases line up with TRBD1. The source of this sequence is a man aged 18 to 30 in good health and CMV-seropositive. What was sequenced was PBMCs. CDR3: CASSPGQAEETQYF. The CDR3 bases are TGCGCCAGCAGCCCGGGACAGGCCGAAGAGACCCAGTACTTC.